This TCR beta chain was recovered during a study of post-analysis software for immune sequencing data. The CDR3 has 16 residues. The ends lost 5 bases at V and 2 bases at J; junction bases unmatched: 8. The germline V gene encodes CDR1 SGHRS and CDR2 YFSETQ. Built from TCR beta cDNA, the libraries had unique molecular identifiers in them. TCRdb reprocessed the PCR reads with MiXCR, giving one entry per CDR3 protein. The sample yields approximately 570,000 distinct CDR3 sequences, around 40% seen once. Points on this clonotype: The antigen is not known.

Study results and caveats: Pronounced co-clustering by F measure was evident among identically batched samples. Roughly five TRBV segments were more frequent in patients than controls; TRBV5-6, TRBV5-1 and TRBV20-1 belonged to this group. Relative to controls, patients with multiple sclerosis showed significantly lower normalized Chao1 diversity.

The material sequenced was blood. This receptor was identified in a girl aged 5 to 17 with multiple sclerosis. The chain is built from TRBV5-1 and TRBJ2-1; 9 bases line up with TRBD2. The CDR3 is CASSSNGGGAYNEQFF. Written as DNA, the CDR3 is TGCGCCAGCAGTTCCAACGGCGGGGGGGCCTACAATGAGCAGTTCTTC.